This T cell receptor (beta chain) was profiled in a study of memory CD4+ T cells and cytomegalovirus serostatus. Across the study: Donors were healthy Belgian adults, fewer than ten CMV seropositive and 20 to 25 seronegative. Findings and caveats of the study: Repertoires predicted CMV serostatus with median bootstrapped AUC of roughly 0.95. Of 164 reported CMV TCRbeta sequences, under 70 were found in memory CD4+ repertoires.

The CDR3 consists of 14 residues. Germline CDR1 is KGHSH and CDR2 is LQKENI. V was trimmed by 3 bases and J by 3 bases, leaving 10 bases between them. A word on this clone: Its antigen remains unidentified. This specimen includes other DNA sequences encoding the same CDR3.

The sort gate was single viable CD3+CD4+CD8-CD45RO+ cells for memory CD4+ T cells. Positive selection with CD4 microbeads enriched total CD4+ T cells. Sequencing was performed with immunoSEQ multiplex PCR; in TCRdb, only in-frame clones are kept and a portion is missing. The sample contains about 40,000 clones, 60% to 85% of which appear only once. This TCR came from an adult in good health and CMV-seronegative. The V gene is TRBV18, the J gene TRBJ2-3, with a weak D call TRBD2 (6 bases). Input material: memory CD4+ T cells from blood. The CDR3 spells CASSPSGLTDTQYF. The CDR3 bases are TGTGCCAGCTCACCTTCGGGACTGACAGATACGCAGTATTTT.